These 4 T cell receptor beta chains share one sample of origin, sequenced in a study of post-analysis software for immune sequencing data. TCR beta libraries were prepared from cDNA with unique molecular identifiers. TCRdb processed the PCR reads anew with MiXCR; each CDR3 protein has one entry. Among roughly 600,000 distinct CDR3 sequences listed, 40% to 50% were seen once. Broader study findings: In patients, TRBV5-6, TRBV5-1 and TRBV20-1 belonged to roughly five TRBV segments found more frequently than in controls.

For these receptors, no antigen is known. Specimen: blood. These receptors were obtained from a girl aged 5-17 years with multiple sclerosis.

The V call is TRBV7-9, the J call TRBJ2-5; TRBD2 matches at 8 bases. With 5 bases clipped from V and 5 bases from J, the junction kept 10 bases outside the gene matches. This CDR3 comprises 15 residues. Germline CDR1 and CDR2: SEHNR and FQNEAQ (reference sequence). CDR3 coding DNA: TGTGCCAGCAGCCATCTAGCAGCGGGAGTGGAGACCCAGTACTTC. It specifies CASSHLAAGVETQYF.

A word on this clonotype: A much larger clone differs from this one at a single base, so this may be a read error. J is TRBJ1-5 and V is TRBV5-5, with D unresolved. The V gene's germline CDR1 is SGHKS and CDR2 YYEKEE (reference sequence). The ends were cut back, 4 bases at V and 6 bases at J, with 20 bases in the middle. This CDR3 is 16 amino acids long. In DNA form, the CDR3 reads TGTGCCAGCAGCACAGCCGGGATGGTGTCTAGTCAGCCCCAGCATTTT. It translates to CASSTAGMVSSQPQHF.

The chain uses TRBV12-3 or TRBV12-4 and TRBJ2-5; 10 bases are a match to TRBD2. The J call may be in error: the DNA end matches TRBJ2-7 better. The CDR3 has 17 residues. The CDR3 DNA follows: TGTGCCAGCAGTTTAGGGAGGGCTAGCGGGGGTCCGCTCGAGCAGTACTTC. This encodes CASSLGRASGGPLEQYF.

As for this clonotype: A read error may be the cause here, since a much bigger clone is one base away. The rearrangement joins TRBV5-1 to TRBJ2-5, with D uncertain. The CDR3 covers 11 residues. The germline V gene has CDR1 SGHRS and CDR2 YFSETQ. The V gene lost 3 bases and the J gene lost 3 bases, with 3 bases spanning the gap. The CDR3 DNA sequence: TGCGCCAGCAGCTGGGAAGAGACCCAGTACTTC. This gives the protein CASSWEETQYF.